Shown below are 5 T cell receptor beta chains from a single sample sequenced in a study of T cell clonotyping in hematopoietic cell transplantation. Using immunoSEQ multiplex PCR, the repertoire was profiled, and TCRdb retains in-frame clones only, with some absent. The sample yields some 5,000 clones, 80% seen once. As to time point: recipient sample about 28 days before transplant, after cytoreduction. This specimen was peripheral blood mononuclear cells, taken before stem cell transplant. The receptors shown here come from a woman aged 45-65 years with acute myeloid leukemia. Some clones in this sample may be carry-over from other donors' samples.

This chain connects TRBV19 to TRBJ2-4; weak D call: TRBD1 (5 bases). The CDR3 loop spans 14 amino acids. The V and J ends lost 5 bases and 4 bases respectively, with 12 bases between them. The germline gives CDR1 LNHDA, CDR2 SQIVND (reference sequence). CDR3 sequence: CASSGSGLKNIQYF. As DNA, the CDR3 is TGTGCCAGTAGTGGGTCAGGGCTTAAAAACATTCAGTACTTC.

For the CDR3, the DNA is TGTGCCAGCAGTTCAGGACAGGGAAGGTCCGGGGAGCTGTTTTTT. This encodes CASSSGQGRSGELFF. This chain joins TRBV6-6 and TRBJ2-2; 8 bases fit TRBD1. V was pared by 4 bases and J by 6 bases, with 7 bases of the junction left unmatched. This CDR3 is 15 amino acids long. The germline V gene encodes CDR1 MNHNY and CDR2 SVGAGI (reference sequence).

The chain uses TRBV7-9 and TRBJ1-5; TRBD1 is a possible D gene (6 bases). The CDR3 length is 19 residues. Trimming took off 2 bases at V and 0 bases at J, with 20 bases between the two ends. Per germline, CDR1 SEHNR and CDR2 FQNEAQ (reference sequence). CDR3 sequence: CASSLSPWTDDYSNQPQHF. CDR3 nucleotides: TGTGCCAGCAGCTTATCGCCATGGACAGACGATTATAGCAATCAGCCCCAGCATTTT.

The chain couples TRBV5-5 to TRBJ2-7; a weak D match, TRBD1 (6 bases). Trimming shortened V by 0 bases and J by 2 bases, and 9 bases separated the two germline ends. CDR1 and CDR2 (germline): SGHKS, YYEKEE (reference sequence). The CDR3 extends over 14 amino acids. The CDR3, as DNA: TGTGCCAGCAGCTTGGGGGCAGGGGCCTACGAGCAGTACTTC. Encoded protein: CASSLGAGAYEQYF.

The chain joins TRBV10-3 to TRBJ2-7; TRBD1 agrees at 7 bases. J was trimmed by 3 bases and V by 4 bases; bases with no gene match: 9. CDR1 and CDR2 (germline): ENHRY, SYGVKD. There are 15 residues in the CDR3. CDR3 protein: CAISVLGTADYEQYF. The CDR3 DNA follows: TGTGCCATCAGTGTACTCGGGACAGCTGACTACGAGCAGTACTTC.